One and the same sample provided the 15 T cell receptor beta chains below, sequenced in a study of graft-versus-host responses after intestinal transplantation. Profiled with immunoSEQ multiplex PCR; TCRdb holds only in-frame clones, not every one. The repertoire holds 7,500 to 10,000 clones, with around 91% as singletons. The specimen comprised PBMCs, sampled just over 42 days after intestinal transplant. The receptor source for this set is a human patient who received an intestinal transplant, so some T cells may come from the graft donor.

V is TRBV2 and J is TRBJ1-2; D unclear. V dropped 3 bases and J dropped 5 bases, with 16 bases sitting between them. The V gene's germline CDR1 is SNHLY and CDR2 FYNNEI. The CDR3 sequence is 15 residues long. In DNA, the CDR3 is TGTGCCAGCAGTGATTGGGCAGACTCCTATTATGGCTACACCTTC. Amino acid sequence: CASSDWADSYYGYTF.

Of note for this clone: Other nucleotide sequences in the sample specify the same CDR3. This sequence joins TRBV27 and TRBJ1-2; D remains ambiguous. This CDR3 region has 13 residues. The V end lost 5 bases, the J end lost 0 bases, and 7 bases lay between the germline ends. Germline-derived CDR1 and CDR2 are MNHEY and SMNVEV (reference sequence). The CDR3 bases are TGTGCCAGCAGTCCGGGAGCTAACTATGGCTACACCTTC. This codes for CASSPGANYGYTF.

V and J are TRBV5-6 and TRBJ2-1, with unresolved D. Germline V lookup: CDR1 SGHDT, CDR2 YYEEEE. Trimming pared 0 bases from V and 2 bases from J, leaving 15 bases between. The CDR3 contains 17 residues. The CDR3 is CASSLEFADRTYNEQFF. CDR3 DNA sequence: TGTGCCAGCAGCTTGGAGTTCGCTGATAGAACCTACAATGAGCAGTTCTTC.

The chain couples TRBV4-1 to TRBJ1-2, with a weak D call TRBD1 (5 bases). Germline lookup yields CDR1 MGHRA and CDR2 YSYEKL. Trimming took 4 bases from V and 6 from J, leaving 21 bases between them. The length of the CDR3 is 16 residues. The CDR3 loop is CASSPGPPMSEHGYTF. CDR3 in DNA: TGCGCCAGCAGCCCGGGACCCCCGATGAGTGAGCATGGCTACACCTTC.

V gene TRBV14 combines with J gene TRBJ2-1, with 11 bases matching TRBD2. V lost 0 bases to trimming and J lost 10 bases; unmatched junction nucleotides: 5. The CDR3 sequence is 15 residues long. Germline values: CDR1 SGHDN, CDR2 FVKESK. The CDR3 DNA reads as TGTGCCAGCAGCCAAGATAGCGGGGGGGCAACCGAGCAGTTCTTC. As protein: CASSQDSGGATEQFF.

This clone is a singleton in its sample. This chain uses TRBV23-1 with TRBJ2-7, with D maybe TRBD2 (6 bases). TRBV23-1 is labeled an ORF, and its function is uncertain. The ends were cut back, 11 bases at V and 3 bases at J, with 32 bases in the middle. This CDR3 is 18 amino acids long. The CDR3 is CAAPLSRGQRAQDYEQYF. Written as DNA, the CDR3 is TGCGCCGCGCCCCTATCAAGGGGCCAGCGGGCCCAAGACTACGAGCAGTACTTC.

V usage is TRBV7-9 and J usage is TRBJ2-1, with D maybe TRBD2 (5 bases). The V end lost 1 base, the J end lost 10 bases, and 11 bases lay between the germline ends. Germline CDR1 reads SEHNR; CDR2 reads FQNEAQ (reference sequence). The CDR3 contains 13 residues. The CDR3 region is CASSLVGRGEQFF. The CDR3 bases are TGTGCCAGCAGCTTAGTTGGGAGAGGGGAGCAGTTCTTC.

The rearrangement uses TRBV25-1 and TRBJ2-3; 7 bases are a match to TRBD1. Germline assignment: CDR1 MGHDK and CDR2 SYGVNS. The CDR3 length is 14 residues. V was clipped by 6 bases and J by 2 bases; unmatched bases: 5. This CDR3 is CASRVTGVTDTQYF. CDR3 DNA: TGTGCCAGCAGGGTTACAGGGGTCACAGATACGCAGTATTTT.

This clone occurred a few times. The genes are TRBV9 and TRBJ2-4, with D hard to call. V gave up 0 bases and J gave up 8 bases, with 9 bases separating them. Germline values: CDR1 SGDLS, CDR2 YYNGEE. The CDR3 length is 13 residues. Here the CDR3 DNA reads TGTGCCAGCAGCGTAGATGGTAGCTACATTCAGTACTTC. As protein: CASSVDGSYIQYF.

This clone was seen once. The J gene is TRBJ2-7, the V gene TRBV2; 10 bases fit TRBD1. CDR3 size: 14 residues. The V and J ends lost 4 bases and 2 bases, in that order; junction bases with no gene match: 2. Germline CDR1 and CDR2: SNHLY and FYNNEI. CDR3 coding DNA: TGTGCCAGCAGTGGGGACAGGGGAGCCTACGAGCAGTACTTC. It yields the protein CASSGDRGAYEQYF.

The CDR3 nucleotides read TGTGCCAGCAGGGACAGGGATAATTCACCCCTCCACTTT. Protein product: CASRDRDNSPLHF. The chain links TRBV6-4 to TRBJ1-6; 8 nucleotides match TRBD1. J gave up 5 bases and V 6 bases, and 0 bases lay outside the gene matches. Per the germline V gene, CDR1 is MRHNA and CDR2 is SNTAGT. This CDR3 has 13 residues.

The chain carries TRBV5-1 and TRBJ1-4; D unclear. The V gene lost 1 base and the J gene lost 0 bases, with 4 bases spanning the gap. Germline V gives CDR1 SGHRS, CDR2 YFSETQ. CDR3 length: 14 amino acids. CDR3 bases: TGCGCCAGCAGCTTGACAGCAACTAATGAAAAACTGTTTTTT. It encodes CASSLTATNEKLFF.

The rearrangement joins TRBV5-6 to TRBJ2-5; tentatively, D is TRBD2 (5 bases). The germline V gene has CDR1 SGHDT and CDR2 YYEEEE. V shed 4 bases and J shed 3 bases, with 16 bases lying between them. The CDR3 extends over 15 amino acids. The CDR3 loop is CASSRVGEWEETQYF. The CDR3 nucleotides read TGTGCCAGCAGCCGGGTTGGGGAGTGGGAAGAGACCCAGTACTTC.

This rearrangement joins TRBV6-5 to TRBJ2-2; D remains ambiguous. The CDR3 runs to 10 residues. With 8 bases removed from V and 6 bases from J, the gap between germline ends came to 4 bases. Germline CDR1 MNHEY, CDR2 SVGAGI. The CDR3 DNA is TGTGCCAGCCTGGCCGGGGAGCTGTTTTTT. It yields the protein CASLAGELFF.

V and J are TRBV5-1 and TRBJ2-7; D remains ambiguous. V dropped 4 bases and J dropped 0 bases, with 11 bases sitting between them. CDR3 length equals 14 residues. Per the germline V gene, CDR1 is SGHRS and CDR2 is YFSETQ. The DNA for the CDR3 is TGCGCCAGCAGCCCCCGTATAGCCTCCTACGAGCAGTACTTC. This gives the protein CASSPRIASYEQYF. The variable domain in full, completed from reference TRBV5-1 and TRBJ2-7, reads KAGVTQTPRYLIKTRGQQVTLSCSPISGHRSVSWYQQTPGQGLQFLFEYFSETQRNKGNFPGRFSGRQFSNSRSEMNVSTLELGDSALYLCASSPRIASYEQYFGPGTRLTVT.